The present entry profiles one TCR beta chain with its context. Antigen unknown. This sample is part of a study of cytomegalovirus exposure and HLA in healthy donors. As for the study in general: HLA-typed donors were the source of about 85 million unique TCRs, which an early data release held.

Overall study results and limits: Owing to their indistinguishability, certain V segments, notably TRBV6-2 and TRBV6-3, were excluded. For most TCR sequences rarity was the rule, although some public TCRs occurred in many donors.

Use of 60 Vbeta and 13 Jbeta primers characterized the PCR. Libraries were prepared by immunoSEQ multiplex PCR; TCRdb keeps only in-frame clonotypes and omits some of them. The sample shows fewer than 200,000 clones, about 86% of them seen only once. Germline CDR1 and CDR2: GTSNPN and SVGIG (reference sequence). This CDR3 has 16 amino acids. J is TRBJ2-5 and V is TRBV30, with 8 nucleotides matching TRBD1. With the DNA end fitting TRBJ2-7 better, the J assignment may be wrong. The specimen was PBMCs. The receptor comes from a woman aged 30 to 39 in good health and CMV-seronegative. CDR3 amino acids: CAWRTKPQGAAYEQYF. The CDR3 DNA sequence: TGTGCCTGGAGGACCAAACCCCAGGGGGCGGCCTACGAGCAGTACTTC.